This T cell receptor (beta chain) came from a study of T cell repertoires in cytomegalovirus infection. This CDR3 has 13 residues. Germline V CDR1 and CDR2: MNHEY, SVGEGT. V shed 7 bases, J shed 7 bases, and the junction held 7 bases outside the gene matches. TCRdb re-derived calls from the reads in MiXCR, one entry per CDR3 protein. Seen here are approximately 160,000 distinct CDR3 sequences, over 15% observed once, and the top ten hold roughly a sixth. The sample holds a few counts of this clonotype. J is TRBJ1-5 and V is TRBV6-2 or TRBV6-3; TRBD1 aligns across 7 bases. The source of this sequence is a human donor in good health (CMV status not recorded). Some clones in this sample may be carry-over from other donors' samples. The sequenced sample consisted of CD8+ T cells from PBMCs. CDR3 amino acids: CASTPYRGQPQHF. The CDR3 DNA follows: TGTGCCAGCACCCCTTACAGGGGCCAGCCCCAGCATTTT.